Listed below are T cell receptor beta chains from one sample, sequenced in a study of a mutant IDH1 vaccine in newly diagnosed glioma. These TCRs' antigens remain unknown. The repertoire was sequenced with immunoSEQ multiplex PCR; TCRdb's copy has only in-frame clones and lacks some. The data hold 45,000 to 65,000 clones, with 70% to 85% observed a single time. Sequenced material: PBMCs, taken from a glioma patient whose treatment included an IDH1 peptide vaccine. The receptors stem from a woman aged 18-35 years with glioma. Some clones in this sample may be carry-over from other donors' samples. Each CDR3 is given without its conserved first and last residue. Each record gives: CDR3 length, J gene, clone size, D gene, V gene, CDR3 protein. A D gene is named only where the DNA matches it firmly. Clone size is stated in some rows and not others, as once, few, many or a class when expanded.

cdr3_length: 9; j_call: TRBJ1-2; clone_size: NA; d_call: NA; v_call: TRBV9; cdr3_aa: ASGGRHGYT
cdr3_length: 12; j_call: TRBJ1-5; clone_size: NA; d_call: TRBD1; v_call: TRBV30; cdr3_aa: AWRGDRGHQPQH
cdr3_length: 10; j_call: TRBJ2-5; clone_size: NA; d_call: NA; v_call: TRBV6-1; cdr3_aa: ASSGTLATQY
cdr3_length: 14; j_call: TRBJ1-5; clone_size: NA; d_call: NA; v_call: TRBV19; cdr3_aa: ASSPLRGISNQPQH
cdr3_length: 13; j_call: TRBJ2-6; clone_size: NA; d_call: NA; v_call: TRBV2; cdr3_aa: ASSEAGGVANVLT
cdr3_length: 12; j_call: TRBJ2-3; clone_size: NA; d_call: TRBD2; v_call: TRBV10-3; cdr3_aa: AHQASGPRNTQY
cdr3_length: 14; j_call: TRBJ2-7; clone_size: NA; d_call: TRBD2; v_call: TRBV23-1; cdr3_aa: ASSQYSRTSGYEQY
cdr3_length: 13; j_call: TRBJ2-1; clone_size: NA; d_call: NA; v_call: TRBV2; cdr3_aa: ASTPQYGDYNEQF
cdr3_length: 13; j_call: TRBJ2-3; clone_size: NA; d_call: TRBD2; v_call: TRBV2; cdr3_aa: ASSATSGGDDTQY
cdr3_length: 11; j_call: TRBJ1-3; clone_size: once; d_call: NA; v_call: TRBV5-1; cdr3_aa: ASSSGRGNTIY
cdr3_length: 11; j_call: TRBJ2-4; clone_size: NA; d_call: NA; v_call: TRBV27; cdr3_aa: ASSLGVKNIQY
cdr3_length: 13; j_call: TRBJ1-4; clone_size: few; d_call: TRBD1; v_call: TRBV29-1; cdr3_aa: SALDRGSTNEKLF
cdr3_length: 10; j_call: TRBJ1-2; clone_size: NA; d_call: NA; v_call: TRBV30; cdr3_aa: AWTPGNYGYT
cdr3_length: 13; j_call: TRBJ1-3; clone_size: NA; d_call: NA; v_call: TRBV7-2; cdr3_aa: ASSFDGGPGNTIY
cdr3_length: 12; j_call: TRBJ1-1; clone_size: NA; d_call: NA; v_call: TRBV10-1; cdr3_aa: ASSESKPNTEAF
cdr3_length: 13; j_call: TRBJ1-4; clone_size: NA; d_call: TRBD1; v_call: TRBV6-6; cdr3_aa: ASSSGGQGNEKLF
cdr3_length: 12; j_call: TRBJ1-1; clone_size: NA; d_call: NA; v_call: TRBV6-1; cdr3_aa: ASSPSQWNTEAF
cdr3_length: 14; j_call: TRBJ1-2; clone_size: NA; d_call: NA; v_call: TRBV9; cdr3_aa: ASSVAQTGTYYGYT
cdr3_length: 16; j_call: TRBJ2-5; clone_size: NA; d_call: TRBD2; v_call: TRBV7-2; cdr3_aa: ASSLRRSSGRSSETQY
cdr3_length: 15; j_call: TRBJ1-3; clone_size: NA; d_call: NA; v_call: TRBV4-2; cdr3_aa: ASSQDADRGPGNTIY
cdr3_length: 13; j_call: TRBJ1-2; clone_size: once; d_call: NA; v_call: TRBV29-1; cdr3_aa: SVEDRGAGDYGYT
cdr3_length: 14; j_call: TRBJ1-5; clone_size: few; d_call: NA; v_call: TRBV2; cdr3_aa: ASSEFGGMGNQPQH